Below are 18 T cell receptor beta chains sequenced from a single sample in a study of blood T cell repertoires in COVID-19. TCRdb keeps only in-frame clones here, not all; method: immunoSEQ multiplex PCR. The table shows 250,000 or so clones, with roughly 85% occurring only once. The sample consisted of peripheral blood. Receptors were obtained from a woman aged 25 to 39 with active or convalescent COVID-19.

J is TRBJ2-3 and V is TRBV2, with 11 bases fitting TRBD2. The CDR3 contains 15 residues. Per the germline V gene, CDR1 is SNHLY and CDR2 is FYNNEI. The V gene end was trimmed by 5 bases and the J gene end by 5 bases; junction bases not matched to a gene: 6. DNA for the CDR3: TGTGCCAGCAGTCGAGATGGACTAGCGGGAGATACGCAGTATTTT. Translated: CASSRDGLAGDTQYF.

The chain links TRBV6-2 or TRBV6-3 to TRBJ2-2; D possibly corresponds to TRBD2 (5 bases). CDR3 length: 15 amino acids. Germline V CDR1 and CDR2: MNHEY, SVGEGT. V lost 0 bases, J lost 2 bases, and 7 bases lay in between. CDR3 sequence reads: CASSYSRTNTGELFF. CDR3 sequence (DNA): TGTGCCAGCAGTTACTCGAGGACTAACACCGGGGAGCTGTTTTTT.

This clone was counted a single time. The chain joins TRBV7-9 to TRBJ2-1; 9 nucleotides match TRBD2. Germline assignment: CDR1 SEHNR and CDR2 FQNEAQ (reference sequence). This CDR3 contains 15 residues. The V segment lost 4 bases and the J segment 9 bases; nucleotides outside the gene matches: 10. CDR3: CASSWLAGPAGEQFF. The CDR3 DNA is TGTGCCAGCAGCTGGCTAGCGGGGCCGGCCGGTGAGCAGTTCTTC.

V and J are TRBV19 and TRBJ2-3; a possible D gene is TRBD2 (6 bases). The CDR3 runs 18 residues. V lost 1 base to trimming and J lost 6 bases, with 23 bases between them. Germline values: CDR1 LNHDA, CDR2 SQIVND (reference sequence). The CDR3 DNA is TGTGCCAGTAGTATAGTTCTTCGATTAGGGGCGGGAACGGATACGCAGTATTTT. This codes for CASSIVLRLGAGTDTQYF.

Note on this clone: The identical CDR3 is also encoded by other nucleotide sequences in the sample. The chain links TRBV6-1 to TRBJ2-7, with 8 bases matching TRBD2. Germline loops: CDR1 MNHNS, CDR2 SASEGT. The length of the CDR3 is 17 residues. Trimming cost V 2 bases and J 4 bases; bases outside gene matches: 13. The DNA of the CDR3 is TGTGCCAGCAGTGAACGGGCGGGGGGTCCCATGGGGTACGAGCAGTACTTC. It encodes CASSERAGGPMGYEQYF.

V gene TRBV7-9 combines with J gene TRBJ1-1, with 9 bases fitting TRBD1. Germline lookup yields CDR1 SEHNR and CDR2 FQNEAQ (reference sequence). The CDR3 is made up of 17 amino acids. Germline trimming cut 5 bases from V and 4 bases from J; bases unmatched to any gene: 14. This CDR3 is CASSRGTGWSSGTEAFF. The CDR3 region has the DNA TGTGCCAGCAGCCGCGGGACAGGGTGGTCAAGCGGCACTGAAGCTTTCTTT.

This sequence joins TRBV18 and TRBJ1-2; D ambiguous. Trimming shortened V by 1 base and J by 5 bases, and 11 bases separated the two germline ends. This CDR3 comprises 14 residues. The germline V gene encodes CDR1 KGHSH and CDR2 LQKENI. For the CDR3, the DNA is TGTGCCAGCTCACCACAAAGACAAGCTTATGGCTACACCTTC. Translated, it gives CASSPQRQAYGYTF.

The rearrangement uses TRBV6-5 and TRBJ1-2; 10 positions agree with TRBD1. Per germline, CDR1 MNHEY and CDR2 SVGAGI. Trimming cost V 11 bases and J 5 bases; bases outside gene matches: 8. The CDR3 has 13 residues. Written as DNA, the CDR3 is TGTGCCGGAAGGGACAGGGGATTATATGGCTACACCTTC. Residues: CAGRDRGLYGYTF.

The V gene is TRBV7-9, the J gene TRBJ2-1, with 8 nucleotides matching TRBD2. Germline V gene lookup returns CDR1 SEHNR and CDR2 FQNEAQ (reference sequence). The CDR3 sequence is 16 residues long. V lost 4 bases and J lost 2; bases outside the gene matches: 7. CDR3 sequence (DNA): TGTGCCAGCAGCTCTCCGGGACTAGTCGCCTACAATGAGCAGTTCTTC. Translating gives CASSSPGLVAYNEQFF.

This clone occurred a few times. The chain recombines TRBV19 with TRBJ1-2; TRBD1 might be the D (6 bases). Trimming left V 5 bases short and J 3 bases short, with 16 bases between. This CDR3 contains 15 residues. The germline V gene encodes CDR1 LNHDA and CDR2 SQIVND (reference sequence). The CDR3 protein is CASSGAGARYYGYTF. As DNA, the CDR3 is TGTGCCAGTAGTGGGGCAGGGGCTCGCTACTATGGCTACACCTTC. Complete variable domain (other parts from reference TRBV19 and TRBJ1-2): DGGITQSPKYLFRKEGQNVTLSCEQNLNHDAMYWYRQDPGQGLRLIYYSQIVNDFQKGDIAEGYSVSREKKESFPLTVTSAQKNPTAFYLCASSGAGARYYGYTFGSGTRLTVV.

This clone was detected only a few times. The chain couples TRBV4-1 to TRBJ2-7; D unresolved. V was pared by 0 bases and J by 7 bases, with 10 bases between. CDR3 length: 13 amino acids. The germline V gene encodes CDR1 MGHRA and CDR2 YSYEKL. The CDR3 DNA follows: TGCGCCAGCAGCCAAGAACCCGCCGGGGAGCAGTACTTC. Amino acids: CASSQEPAGEQYF.

The chain joins TRBV10-3 to TRBJ1-6; D not resolved. Trimming took 6 bases from V and 10 from J, leaving 16 bases between them. The germline CDR1 and CDR2 sequences are ENHRY and SYGVKD. The length of the CDR3 is 14 residues. CDR3: CAIRRLRADSPLHF. The CDR3 DNA sequence: TGTGCCATCAGGAGGCTGCGGGCCGACTCACCCCTCCACTTT.

The chain recombines TRBV7-3 with TRBJ1-5; 8 bases map to TRBD1. The CDR3 contains 13 residues. Germline assignment: CDR1 SGHTA and CDR2 FQGTGA. The junction had 2 bases not matched to a gene; V was cut back by 3 bases and J by 7 bases. Here the CDR3 reads CASSFDRGQPQHF. The CDR3 coding sequence is TGTGCCAGCAGCTTCGACAGGGGCCAGCCCCAGCATTTT.

The rearrangement joins TRBV7-9 to TRBJ1-2; weak D call: TRBD1 (5 bases). Per germline, CDR1 SEHNR and CDR2 FQNEAQ (reference sequence). The CDR3 loop spans 15 amino acids. Trimming stripped 1 base from V and 2 bases from J, with 11 bases between. The CDR3 DNA is TGTGCCAGCAGCTTAGAGGGGATAGGGAACTATGGCTACACCTTC. Translation: CASSLEGIGNYGYTF.

The J gene is TRBJ2-1, the V gene TRBV19, with D hard to call. The CDR3 consists of 13 residues. V gave up 9 bases and J gave up 6 bases, with 15 bases separating them. The germline V gene encodes CDR1 LNHDA and CDR2 SQIVND (reference sequence). Written as DNA, the CDR3 is TGTGCCAGCCGTGGCCTATCAGGCAATGAGCAGTTCTTC. The encoded protein is CASRGLSGNEQFF.

The V and J genes are TRBV6-5 and TRBJ2-7; 8 positions agree with TRBD1. The J segment lost 5 bases and the V segment lost 4 bases, leaving 10 bases of the junction unmatched. The CDR3 is 15 amino acids. CDR1 is MNHEY and CDR2 is SVGAGI in the germline V gene. CDR3 nucleotides: TGTGCCAGCAGTTTTTCCAGGGGGCAGTCCCACGAGCAGTACTTC. It specifies CASSFSRGQSHEQYF.

This clone showed up just a few times. The chain recombines TRBV30 with TRBJ1-5, with D tentatively TRBD1 (6 bases). V dropped 3 bases and J dropped 4 bases, with 10 bases sitting between them. The CDR3 extends over 13 amino acids. Germline CDR1 reads GTSNPN; CDR2 reads SVGIG (reference sequence). The CDR3 bases are TGTGCCTGGAGGACAGGAACAAATCAGCCCCAGCATTTT. Amino acid sequence: CAWRTGTNQPQHF.

This chain uses TRBV28 with TRBJ1-4; possible D gene TRBD1, 6 bases. V was clipped by 4 bases and J by 6 bases, with 18 bases between them. Germline V gene lookup returns CDR1 MDHEN and CDR2 SYDVKM. This CDR3 spans 16 amino acids. CDR3 residues: CASSYGQTGRHEKLFF. CDR3 coding DNA: TGTGCCAGCAGTTACGGACAGACCGGCCGACATGAAAAACTGTTTTTT.